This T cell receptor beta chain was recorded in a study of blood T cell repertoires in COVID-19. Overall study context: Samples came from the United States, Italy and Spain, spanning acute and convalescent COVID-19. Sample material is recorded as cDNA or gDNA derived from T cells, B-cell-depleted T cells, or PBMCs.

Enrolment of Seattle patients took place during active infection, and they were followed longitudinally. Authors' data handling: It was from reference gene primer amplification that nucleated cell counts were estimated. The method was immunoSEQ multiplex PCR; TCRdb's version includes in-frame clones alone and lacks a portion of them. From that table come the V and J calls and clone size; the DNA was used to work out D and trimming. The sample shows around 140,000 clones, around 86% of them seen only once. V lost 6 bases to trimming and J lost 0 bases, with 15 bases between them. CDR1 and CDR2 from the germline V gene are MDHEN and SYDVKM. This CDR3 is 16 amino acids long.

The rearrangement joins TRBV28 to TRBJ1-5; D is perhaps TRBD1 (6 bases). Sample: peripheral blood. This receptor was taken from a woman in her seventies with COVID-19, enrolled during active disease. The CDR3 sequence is CASRPGQAYSNQPQHF. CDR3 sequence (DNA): TGTGCCAGCAGACCGGGACAAGCATATAGCAATCAGCCCCAGCATTTT.